This T cell receptor beta chain was captured in a study of blood T cell repertoires in COVID-19. The table lists this clone with a few counts. Participant-reported clinical history was the basis for cohort assignment. Within 2 weeks of study entry, exposed participants had contacted a PCR-confirmed or clinician-diagnosed COVID-19 case. The table came from immunoSEQ multiplex PCR; TCRdb's copy has only in-frame clones and leaves some out. The table includes a few hundred thousand clones, 80% to 90% detected once. V dropped 4 bases and J dropped 6 bases, with 9 bases sitting between them. This CDR3 has 11 amino acids. In germline, CDR1 is GTSNPN, CDR2 SVGIG (reference sequence).

The clonotype was recovered from a woman aged 40 to 55 who had been exposed to COVID-19. The chain joins TRBV30 to TRBJ1-2; TRBD1 is a possible D gene (5 bases). Sequencing was performed on PBMCs or T cells enriched from blood (not recorded which). The CDR3 DNA follows: TGTGCCTGGATCAGGGAAAATGGCTACACCTTC. Translation gives CAWIRENGYTF.